This TCR beta chain was identified during a study of tumor and adjacent non-tumor tissue in lung cancer. Turning to the study itself: Patients were aged roughly 30 to 76, roughly nine men and about five women, stage I to III. Overall study findings and caveats: Top 100 clones took a larger repertoire share in normal lung.

CDR1 DFQATT and CDR2 SNEGSKA come from the germline V gene (reference sequence). This CDR3 has 14 residues. The V gene lost 8 bases and the J gene lost 4 bases, with 21 bases spanning the gap. RNA was extracted from bulk tissue without any cell sorting. TCRbeta libraries were built with three rounds of nested PCR, modified from ARM-PCR. TCRdb recomputed calls from the multiplex PCR reads with MiXCR, one row per CDR3 protein. The sample records 69,000 or so distinct CDR3 sequences, approximately 73% being singletons. About this clonotype: The antigen remains unidentified. This CDR3 fails to terminate in the conserved phenylalanine or tryptophan, so it likely reflects a read error.

V usage is TRBV20-1 and J usage is TRBJ2-7; TRBD1 is a possible D gene (6 bases). Sequenced input: lung tumor tissue. This TCR derives from a man aged 60 to 69 with non-small cell lung cancer. The CDR3 nucleotides are TGCAGTACTAAGCGCCGAACAGGGAAATACGAGCAGTACCTC. Translating it yields CSTKRRTGKYEQYL.